This paragraph reports one T cell receptor beta chain. Its antigen is currently unknown. This same CDR3 is encoded by further DNA sequences in the sample. The data stem from a study of shared clonotypes between healthy human individuals. Produced via immunoSEQ multiplex PCR; TCRdb's table is partial and in-frame only. Here the sample spans hundreds of thousands of clones, almost 97% being singletons. The CDR3 is made up of 11 amino acids. The V end was cut by 4 bases, the J end by 5 bases, with 3 bases between. The germline gives CDR1 KGHSH, CDR2 LQKENI. Study-wide points: Memory subsets had estimated richness that was generally smaller than that of naive subsets. Although depth was large, rarefaction showed that sequencing of the sorted subsets was incomplete.

The chain employs TRBV18 and TRBJ2-1; D unresolved. The sample comprised naive CD4+ T cells sorted from blood. Subset indicated: CD45RA+ positively selected. This TCR was recovered from a woman aged 25 to 39 in good health. DNA of the CDR3: TGTGCCAGCTCACTTGACAATGAGCAGTTCTTC. The encoded protein is CASSLDNEQFF.